Following are 10 T cell receptor beta chains from one sample sequenced in a study of cytomegalovirus exposure and HLA in healthy donors. Researchers ran the PCR with 60 Vbeta and 13 Jbeta primers. Generated by immunoSEQ multiplex PCR, the TCRdb table keeps only in-frame clones and is missing some. Of about 160,000 clones detected, about 72% appear once; the ten largest clones hold 3.7%. The sample was PBMCs. The origin of the receptors is a man aged 25 to 45 in good health and CMV-seropositive.

The chain couples TRBV19 to TRBJ2-1, with D perhaps matching TRBD2 (6 bases). The CDR3 consists of 12 residues. Per germline, CDR1 LNHDA and CDR2 SQIVND (reference sequence). Trimming stripped 3 bases from V and 8 bases from J, with 8 bases between. The CDR3 reads CASSMGTHEQFF. The CDR3 DNA reads as TGTGCCAGTAGTATGGGGACTCATGAGCAGTTCTTC. Drawing the rest from reference TRBV19 and TRBJ2-1, the complete variable domain is DGGITQSPKYLFRKEGQNVTLSCEQNLNHDAMYWYRQDPGQGLRLIYYSQIVNDFQKGDIAEGYSVSREKKESFPLTVTSAQKNPTAFYLCASSMGTHEQFFGPGTRLTVL.

This chain uses TRBV11-2 with TRBJ2-7; TRBD2 is a possible D gene (6 bases). The CDR3 sequence is 16 residues long. Germline assignment: CDR1 SGHAT and CDR2 FQNNGV. V dropped 6 bases and J dropped 5 bases, with 23 bases sitting between them. The CDR3 DNA sequence: TGTGCCAGCAGTCGAACCCCCGGGGGTCTAACTGACGAGCAGTACTTC. Amino acid sequence: CASSRTPGGLTDEQYF. The full variable domain, in which reference TRBV11-2 and TRBJ2-7 provide the parts outside the CDR3, is EAGVAQSPRYKIIEKRQSVAFWCNPISGHATLYWYQQILGQGPKLLIQFQNNGVVDDSQLPKDRFSAERLKGVDSTLKIQPAKLEDSAVYLCASSRTPGGLTDEQYFGPGTRLTVT.

The chain is built from TRBV2 and TRBJ1-3; TRBD1 is a possible D gene (5 bases). From germline, CDR1 is SNHLY and CDR2 FYNNEI. The germline V and J ends were trimmed by 6 bases and 0 bases, with 9 bases remaining between them. The CDR3 sequence is 14 residues long. This CDR3 reads CASRSGGSGNTIYF. The CDR3 DNA reads as TGTGCCAGCAGGTCCGGGGGCTCTGGAAACACCATATATTTT.

The rearrangement joins TRBV2 to TRBJ2-2; 12 bases are a match to TRBD2. The J segment lost 0 bases and the V segment lost 6 bases, leaving 11 bases of the junction unmatched. The germline gives CDR1 SNHLY, CDR2 FYNNEI. This CDR3 comprises 19 residues. The CDR3 DNA sequence: TGTGCCAGCAGACGACTAGCGGGGGCCCACCCCGCGAACACCGGGGAGCTGTTTTTT. Encoded protein: CASRRLAGAHPANTGELFF.

The chain recombines TRBV9 with TRBJ2-3, with 8 bases matching TRBD2. Germline V gene sequence: CDR1 SGDLS, CDR2 YYNGEE. Trimming took 6 bases from V and 4 from J; bases not matched to a gene: 10. CDR3 length: 15 amino acids. CDR3 DNA: TGTGCCAGCACCCAGGGACTAGAATTGGCAGATACGCAGTATTTT. As protein: CASTQGLELADTQYF. The complete variable domain, with remaining parts taken from reference TRBV9 and TRBJ2-3, reads DSGVTQTPKHLITATGQRVTLRCSPRSGDLSVYWYQQSLDQGLQFLIQYYNGEERAKGNILERFSAQQFPDLHSELNLSSLELGDSALYFCASTQGLELADTQYFGPGTRLTVL.

The chain employs TRBV11-2 and TRBJ1-6; 7 bases are shared with TRBD1. This CDR3 is built from 16 residues. The V segment lost 5 bases and the J segment 8 bases; nucleotides outside the gene matches: 12. Germline loops: CDR1 SGHAT, CDR2 FQNNGV. The CDR3 nucleotides are TGTGCCAGCAGCCCCAGGACAGGCGTTTCGTATTCACCCCTCCACTTT. Translating it yields CASSPRTGVSYSPLHF.

The chain has TRBV7-9 and TRBJ1-1; possibly TRBD1 for D (6 bases). V was cut by 5 bases and J by 2 bases, with 9 bases left in between. Per the germline V gene, CDR1 is SEHNR and CDR2 is FQNEAQ (reference sequence). This CDR3 is 13 amino acids long. CDR3 coding DNA: TGTGCCAGCAGCCAGGACAGAAACACTGAAGCTTTCTTT. Translation: CASSQDRNTEAFF. Combining the CDR3 with reference TRBV7-9 and TRBJ1-1 gives the whole variable domain DTGVSQNPRHKITKRGQNVTFRCDPISEHNRLYWYRQTLGQGPEFLTYFQNEAQLEKSRLLSDRFSAERPKGSFSTLEIQRTEQGDSAMYLCASSQDRNTEAFFGQGTRLTVV.

V and J are TRBV6-1 and TRBJ1-5; maybe TRBD1 (6 bases). The CDR3 has 15 amino acids. The germline gives CDR1 MNHNS, CDR2 SASEGT. Trimming shortened V by 6 bases and J by 7 bases, and 19 bases separated the two germline ends. CDR3 nucleotide sequence: TGTGCCAGCAGGGAAACCGGGACAACGATCCAGCCCCAGCATTTT. Translation gives CASRETGTTIQPQHF.

The V gene is TRBV5-1, the J gene TRBJ2-5; D gene ambiguous. The CDR3 consists of 15 residues. Germline lookup yields CDR1 SGHRS and CDR2 YFSETQ. V lost 0 bases and J lost 5, with 14 bases in between. CDR3 coding DNA: TGCGCCAGCAGCTTGGAGCCGGGTGGCTCGGAGACCCAGTACTTC. As protein: CASSLEPGGSETQYF.

The gene calls are TRBV5-6 and TRBJ2-5; the D gene is possibly TRBD2 (7 bases). V dropped 4 bases and J dropped 5 bases, with 15 bases sitting between them. The CDR3 length is 14 residues. Looked up from germline, CDR1 is SGHDT and CDR2 is YYEEEE. CDR3 coding DNA: TGTGCCAGCAGCAACCTCCGGGGGGCTGAGACCCAGTACTTC. Protein product: CASSNLRGAETQYF.